These 30 T cell receptor beta chains originate from one sample sequenced in a study of long-term antiretroviral therapy in people with HIV. Run at survey level, the immunoSEQ assay was version v3.0. Assay used: immunoSEQ multiplex PCR; TCRdb lists only in-frame clones, some missing. The repertoire holds tens of thousands of clones, with approximately 85% as singletons. Sample: unsorted PBMCs, taken around 3.3 years after starting antiretroviral therapy. The receptors stem from a man between 18 and 29 years old with HIV.

This clone has only one observation. This chain connects TRBV6-5 to TRBJ2-5, with TRBD1 as a possible D gene (6 bases). Trimming took off 4 bases at V and 5 bases at J, with 17 bases between the two ends. The length of the CDR3 is 15 residues. The germline V gene encodes CDR1 MNHEY and CDR2 SVGAGI. The DNA of the CDR3 is TGTGCCAGCAGTTCCAGGGGTAGGGGCGGCGAGACCCAGTACTTC. Amino acids: CASSSRGRGGETQYF.

This rearrangement joins TRBV27 to TRBJ2-3; TRBD2 might be the D (5 bases). Germline assignment: CDR1 MNHEY and CDR2 SMNVEV (reference sequence). The CDR3 extends over 17 amino acids. Trimming stripped 3 bases from V and 0 bases from J, with 16 bases between. CDR3 nucleotides: TGTGCCAGCAGTTTCTCCCAGTCAGCGGCTAGCACAGATACGCAGTATTTT. Its protein is CASSFSQSAASTDTQYF.

V usage is TRBV7-8 and J usage is TRBJ1-3, with TRBD1 as a possible D gene (5 bases). Looked up from germline, CDR1 is SGHVS and CDR2 is FQNEAQ. The CDR3 is made up of 18 amino acids. Trimming took 0 bases from V and 0 from J, leaving 15 bases between them. For the CDR3, the DNA is TGTGCCAGCAGCTTAGCCGATCGGGACGAGAGCTCTGGAAACACCATATATTTT. Translated: CASSLADRDESSGNTIYF. Filled out from reference TRBV7-8 and TRBJ1-3, the complete variable domain reads GAGVSQSPRYKVAKRGQDVALRCDPISGHVSLFWYQQALGQGPEFLTYFQNEAQLDKSGLPSDRFFAERPEGSVSTLKIQRTQQEDSAVYLCASSLADRDESSGNTIYFGEGSWLTVV.

The chain employs TRBV10-1 and TRBJ1-2; D is unresolved. V was shortened by 2 bases and J by 8 bases, with 21 bases between the two germline ends. The CDR3 runs 16 residues. CDR1 WNHNN and CDR2 SYGVQD come from the germline V gene (reference sequence). The CDR3 nucleotides are TGCGCCAGCAGTGAGATAGGAATTAACGGGTGGAGCGGCTACACCTTC. This translates into CASSEIGINGWSGYTF.

The rearrangement links TRBV28 to TRBJ2-7; possibly TRBD1 for D (5 bases). The CDR3 has 14 residues. V was clipped by 6 bases and J by 2 bases, with 14 bases between them. CDR1 is MDHEN and CDR2 is SYDVKM in the germline V gene. The CDR3 here is CASSTTPTAYEQYF. DNA of the CDR3: TGTGCCAGCAGCACTACCCCGACAGCCTACGAGCAGTACTTC.

The rearrangement links TRBV7-6 to TRBJ2-7; D is possibly TRBD2 (5 bases). The germline V and J ends were trimmed by 0 bases and 0 bases, with 6 bases remaining between them. CDR1 is SGHVS, CDR2 FNYEAQ, per germline. This CDR3 has 14 residues. CDR3 coding DNA: TGTGCCAGCAGCTTAGCGGAGGACTCCTACGAGCAGTACTTC. It is translated as CASSLAEDSYEQYF.

The V and J genes are TRBV28 and TRBJ1-2; 7 nucleotides align to TRBD1. Germline trimming cut 1 base from V and 4 bases from J; bases unmatched to any gene: 3. The CDR3 has 14 amino acids. In germline, CDR1 is MDHEN, CDR2 SYDVKM. The CDR3 reads CASSLLGQFYGYTF. The CDR3, as DNA: TGTGCCAGCAGTTTATTGGGACAGTTCTATGGCTACACCTTC.

CDR3 amino acids: CASSYTGTGNTGELFF. The CDR3 DNA reads TGTGCCAGCAGCTATACCGGGACAGGGAACACCGGGGAGCTGTTTTTT. V usage is TRBV5-5 and J usage is TRBJ2-2; 8 bases are shared with TRBD1. V shed 3 bases, J shed 1 base, and the junction held 5 bases outside the gene matches. Germline values: CDR1 SGHKS, CDR2 YYEKEE (reference sequence). This CDR3 spans 16 amino acids. Based on the CDR3 plus reference TRBV5-5 and TRBJ2-2, the full variable domain is DAGVTQSPTHLIKTRGQQVTLRCSPISGHKSVSWYQQVLGQGPQFIFQYYEKEERGRGNFPDRFSARQFPNYSSELNVNALLLGDSALYLCASSYTGTGNTGELFFGEGSRLTVL.

The CDR3 loop reads CASSLTGGTRSYGYTF. The CDR3 DNA reads TGTGCCAGCAGCTTAACTGGGGGGACTAGATCCTATGGCTACACCTTC. This chain uses TRBV7-3 with TRBJ1-2, with D possibly matching TRBD1 (5 bases). Trimming took off 0 bases at V and 4 bases at J, with 15 bases between the two ends. From germline, CDR1 is SGHTA and CDR2 FQGTGA. This CDR3 has 16 amino acids.

The chain combines TRBV25-1 with TRBJ1-2, with 8 bases aligning to TRBD1. CDR1 is MGHDK and CDR2 is SYGVNS in the germline V gene. J was trimmed by 6 bases and V by 3 bases; bases with no gene match: 0. This CDR3 is built from 12 residues. CDR3 amino acids: CASSDRGHGYTF. The CDR3 DNA sequence: TGTGCCAGCAGTGACAGGGGGCATGGCTACACCTTC.

J is TRBJ2-1 and V is TRBV5-1; D ambiguous. The V end lost 0 bases, the J end lost 6 bases, and 13 bases lay between the germline ends. There are 15 residues in the CDR3. The V gene's germline CDR1 is SGHRS and CDR2 YFSETQ. CDR3 protein: CASSLVPRQFNEQFF. The DNA of the CDR3 is TGCGCCAGCAGCTTGGTCCCCCGGCAGTTCAATGAGCAGTTCTTC.

This clone was seen a single time. The rearrangement uses TRBV6-1 and TRBJ2-7; TRBD2 aligns across 8 bases. Germline lookup yields CDR1 MNHNS and CDR2 SASEGT. J lost 4 bases, V lost 5 bases, and 7 bases had no gene match. The CDR3 contains 14 residues. The CDR3 coding sequence is TGTGCCAGCAGTACGAGCGGGGGTGCTTACGAGCAGTACTTC. As protein: CASSTSGGAYEQYF.

V is TRBV10-3 and J is TRBJ1-4; TRBD1 matches at 10 bases. This CDR3 comprises 13 residues. CDR1 and CDR2 from the germline V gene are ENHRY and SYGVKD. The ends lost 6 bases at V and 12 bases at J; junction bases unmatched: 7. The CDR3 sequence is CAISGDRGEELFF. The CDR3 DNA reads TGTGCCATCAGCGGGGACAGGGGCGAGGAACTGTTTTTT.

CDR3 bases: TGTGCCAGCATGGGGTCTTTGGGTTTCTCGGGGGAGCAGTACTTC. Encoded protein: CASMGSLGFSGEQYF. The chain couples TRBV6-6 to TRBJ2-7; the D gene is possibly TRBD2 (5 bases). This CDR3 comprises 15 residues. The V end was cut by 7 bases, the J end by 7 bases, with 23 bases between. Germline values: CDR1 MNHNY, CDR2 SVGAGI (reference sequence).

The V and J genes are TRBV5-6 and TRBJ1-2, with D possibly matching TRBD1 (6 bases). Germline V gene data show CDR1 as SGHDT and CDR2 as YYEEEE. The V gene lost 2 bases and the J gene lost 7 bases, with 12 bases spanning the gap. The CDR3 totals 13 residues. The CDR3 DNA reads TGTGCCAGCAGCTTACCAGGGGCGTTTGGCTACACCTTC. Translation: CASSLPGAFGYTF. The whole variable domain, filled in from reference TRBV5-6 and TRBJ1-2, reads DAGVTQSPTHLIKTRGQQVTLRCSPKSGHDTVSWYQQALGQGPQFIFQYYEEEERQRGNFPDRFSGHQFPNYSSELNVNALLLGDSALYLCASSLPGAFGYTFGSGTRLTVV.

This chain connects TRBV10-3 to TRBJ1-1; tentative D call: TRBD1 (6 bases). The CDR3 totals 13 residues. Germline assignment: CDR1 ENHRY and CDR2 SYGVKD. The V end was cut by 9 bases, the J end by 4 bases, with 15 bases between. CDR3 DNA: TGTGCCATTGCGGGGGGCGGGGGCACTGAAGCTTTCTTT. It encodes CAIAGGGGTEAFF.

The chain has TRBV6-1 and TRBJ1-5; D gene ambiguous. Trimming removed 7 bases from V and 0 bases from J, with 10 bases in between. The CDR3 covers 14 residues. Per germline, CDR1 MNHNS and CDR2 SASEGT. The CDR3 nucleotides are TGTGCCAGCAAAACCTCCCATAGCAATCAGCCCCAGCATTTT. It encodes CASKTSHSNQPQHF.

This chain links TRBV19 with TRBJ2-1; 12 nucleotides agree with TRBD2. The J segment lost 0 bases and the V segment lost 5 bases, leaving 11 bases of the junction unmatched. CDR3 length equals 19 residues. Germline CDR1 and CDR2: LNHDA and SQIVND (reference sequence). The CDR3 sequence is CASSARLAGELYSYNEQFF. The CDR3 DNA reads as TGTGCCAGTAGTGCCCGACTAGCGGGAGAGCTTTACTCCTACAATGAGCAGTTCTTC. The variable domain in full, completed from reference TRBV19 and TRBJ2-1, reads DGGITQSPKYLFRKEGQNVTLSCEQNLNHDAMYWYRQDPGQGLRLIYYSQIVNDFQKGDIAEGYSVSREKKESFPLTVTSAQKNPTAFYLCASSARLAGELYSYNEQFFGPGTRLTVL.

The CDR3 protein is CASSTDQETQYF. In DNA form, the CDR3 reads TGCGCCAGCAGCACGGACCAAGAGACCCAGTACTTC. The J gene is TRBJ2-5, the V gene TRBV5-1; D is uncertain. V gave up 4 bases and J gave up 0 bases, with 4 bases separating them. Germline CDR1 is SGHRS and CDR2 is YFSETQ. There are 12 residues in the CDR3.

This clone came up a few times. The rearrangement links TRBV7-3 to TRBJ2-3; D is undetermined. This CDR3 spans 14 amino acids. V lost 4 bases to trimming and J lost 2 bases, with 10 bases between them. Germline V CDR1 and CDR2: SGHTA, FQGTGA. The CDR3 is CASSSDSYTDTQYF. The CDR3 DNA is TGTGCCAGCAGCTCCGACTCGTACACAGATACGCAGTATTTT.

This sequence joins TRBV4-2 and TRBJ2-7; weak D call: TRBD1 (6 bases). This CDR3 has 15 residues. Trimming shortened V by 3 bases and J by 0 bases, and 12 bases separated the two germline ends. Germline V lookup: CDR1 LGHNA, CDR2 YNFKEQ. This chain's CDR3 is CASSQTGPSSYEQYF. As DNA, the CDR3 is TGTGCCAGCAGCCAGACAGGTCCCAGCTCCTACGAGCAGTACTTC.

Only one count was recorded for this clone. The gene calls are TRBV14 and TRBJ2-7, with 9 bases aligning to TRBD1. The CDR3 length is 13 residues. Germline V gene lookup returns CDR1 SGHDN and CDR2 FVKESK. V trimming: 5 bases; J trimming: 4 bases; junction bases outside the gene matches: 3. CDR3 residues: CASSKGQGYEQYF. CDR3 DNA sequence: TGTGCCAGCAGCAAGGGACAGGGTTACGAGCAGTACTTC. Complete variable domain (other parts from reference TRBV14 and TRBJ2-7): EAGVTQFPSHSVIEKGQTVTLRCDPISGHDNLYWYRRVMGKEIKFLLHFVKESKQDESGMPNNRFLAERTGGTYSTLKVQPAELEDSGVYFCASSKGQGYEQYFGPGTRLTVT.

J is TRBJ1-2 and V is TRBV27; the D gene is possibly TRBD1 (5 bases). The CDR3 has 16 amino acids. In germline, CDR1 is MNHEY, CDR2 SMNVEV (reference sequence). The V and J ends lost 0 bases and 5 bases respectively, with 16 bases between them. The CDR3 reads CASSLSQGAGGYGYTF. The CDR3 bases are TGTGCCAGCAGTTTATCCCAGGGAGCAGGAGGTTATGGCTACACCTTC.

The chain couples TRBV7-9 to TRBJ2-2; D may be TRBD1 or TRBD2 (5 bases each). The CDR3 runs to 14 residues. Germline V lookup: CDR1 SEHNR, CDR2 FQNEAQ (reference sequence). V was clipped by 5 bases and J by 3 bases, with 10 bases between them. The CDR3 coding sequence is TGTGCCAGCAGCGGACTGACAGACACCGGGGAGCTGTTTTTT. Encoded protein: CASSGLTDTGELFF.

The chain combines TRBV5-4 with TRBJ1-1; D not certain. The CDR3 spans 12 residues. Per the germline V gene, CDR1 is SGHNT and CDR2 is YYREEE (reference sequence). Trimming pared 2 bases from V and 3 bases from J, leaving 5 bases between. The CDR3 loop reads CASSFPYTEAFF. Written as DNA, the CDR3 is TGTGCCAGCAGCTTTCCATACACTGAAGCTTTCTTT.

The chain employs TRBV25-1 and TRBJ2-2, with a tentative D call TRBD2 (6 bases). Germline V gene data show CDR1 as MGHDK and CDR2 as SYGVNS. Trimming shortened V by 10 bases and J by 1 base, and 10 bases separated the two germline ends. The CDR3 has 13 amino acids. The chain's CDR3 is CATWGGNTGELFF. Here the CDR3 DNA reads TGTGCCACCTGGGGAGGGAACACCGGGGAGCTGTTTTTT.

This clone appeared once. The genes are TRBV11-2 and TRBJ2-7; D remains unclear. This CDR3 region has 13 residues. Germline V gives CDR1 SGHAT, CDR2 FQNNGV. V lost 2 bases and J lost 5, with 10 bases in between. The CDR3 DNA is TGTGCCAGCAGCTTACGGCTGAGCCACGAGCAGTACTTC. Translating gives CASSLRLSHEQYF.

The chain recombines TRBV7-8 with TRBJ2-7; TRBD2 might be the D (6 bases). Germline CDR1 and CDR2: SGHVS and FQNEAQ. Trimming removed 5 bases from V and 5 bases from J, with 25 bases in between. The CDR3 is 17 amino acids. Here the CDR3 reads CASSPGRWGSSTDEQYF. The CDR3 nucleotides read TGTGCCAGCAGCCCAGGGAGGTGGGGGAGTTCCACGGACGAGCAGTACTTC.

This clone was observed a few times. The gene calls are TRBV19 and TRBJ2-1; 10 bases line up with TRBD2. The CDR3 spans 15 residues. Trimming cost V 5 bases and J 4 bases; bases outside gene matches: 5. Per germline, CDR1 LNHDA and CDR2 SQIVND (reference sequence). DNA for the CDR3: TGTGCCAGTAGTCCGAGCGGGGGGGAGTACAATGAGCAGTTCTTC. This sequence encodes CASSPSGGEYNEQFF.

The genes are TRBV5-8 and TRBJ1-1; D perhaps matches TRBD1 (5 bases). Germline V lookup: CDR1 SGHTS, CDR2 YDEGEE. V gave up 2 bases and J gave up 6 bases, with 14 bases separating them. The CDR3 has 14 residues. The DNA of the CDR3 is TGTGCCAGCAGCTTTACCGGGACCGCCGCTGAAGCTTTCTTT. This codes for CASSFTGTAAEAFF.